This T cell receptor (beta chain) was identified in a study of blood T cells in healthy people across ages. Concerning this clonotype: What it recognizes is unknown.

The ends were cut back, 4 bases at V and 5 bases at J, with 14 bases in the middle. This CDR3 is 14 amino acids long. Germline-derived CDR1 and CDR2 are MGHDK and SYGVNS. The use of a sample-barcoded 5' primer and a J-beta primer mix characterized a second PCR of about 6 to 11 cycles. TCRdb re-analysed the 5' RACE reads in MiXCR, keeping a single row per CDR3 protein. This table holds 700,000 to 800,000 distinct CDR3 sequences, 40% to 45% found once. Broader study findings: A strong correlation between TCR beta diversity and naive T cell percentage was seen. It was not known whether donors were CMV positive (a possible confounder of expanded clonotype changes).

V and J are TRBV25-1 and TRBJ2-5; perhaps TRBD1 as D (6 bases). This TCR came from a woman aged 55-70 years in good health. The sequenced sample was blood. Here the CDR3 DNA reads TGTGCCAGCAGTGCCCAAGGGGGATCGGAGACCCAGTACTTC. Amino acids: CASSAQGGSETQYF.